The 13 T cell receptor beta chains in this list originate from one sample, sequenced in a study of response to subunit inactivated influenza vaccine. TCRdb independently ran MiXCR on the RT-PCR reads; one entry per CDR3 protein. The sample has around 790,000 distinct CDR3 sequences, over 20% seen once; the top ten hold approximately 10%. The sequencing used PBMCs from blood, collected roughly 5 days after vaccination. These receptors were obtained from a man over 45 who received an inactivated influenza vaccine.

This clonotype was counted only a few times. The chain couples TRBV20-1 to TRBJ2-7, with 13 nucleotides matching TRBD2. Germline V lookup: CDR1 DFQATT, CDR2 SNEGSKA (reference sequence). The CDR3 runs 16 residues. V was clipped by 5 bases and J by 3 bases; unmatched bases: 10. The DNA for the CDR3 is TGCAGTGCTCAGGGGGGGACTAGCGGGATGATCTACGAGCAGTACTTC. Its translation: CSAQGGTSGMIYEQYF.

The chain recombines TRBV6-5 with TRBJ2-3; the match to TRBD2 covers 9 bases. The CDR3 is 16 amino acids. J was trimmed by 0 bases and V by 2 bases; bases with no gene match: 3. Per germline, CDR1 MNHEY and CDR2 SVGAGI. CDR3 protein: CASSYLAGTSTDTQYF. In DNA form, the CDR3 reads TGTGCCAGCAGTTACCTAGCGGGGACTAGCACAGATACGCAGTATTTT.

This chain links TRBV18 with TRBJ1-2; D possibly corresponds to TRBD1 (6 bases). Germline V CDR1 and CDR2: KGHSH, LQKENI. There are 15 residues in the CDR3. V lost 0 bases, J lost 0 bases, and 8 bases lay in between. CDR3 residues: CASSPPTGTNYGYTF. CDR3 DNA sequence: TGTGCCAGCTCACCACCAACAGGGACTAACTATGGCTACACCTTC.

This clonotype showed up many times. The rearrangement links TRBV10-3 to TRBJ2-2; a weak D match, TRBD2 (6 bases). There are 14 residues in the CDR3. The ends were cut back, 6 bases at V and 1 base at J, with 9 bases in the middle. Germline assignment: CDR1 ENHRY and CDR2 SYGVKD. As DNA, the CDR3 is TGTGCCATCAGCCGGGACTTGAACACCGGGGAGCTGTTTTTT. Translated: CAISRDLNTGELFF.

The gene calls are TRBV29-1 and TRBJ2-7; 7 nucleotides line up with TRBD1. V lost 6 bases to trimming and J lost 2 bases; unmatched junction nucleotides: 13. The CDR3 is 15 residues long. Per germline, CDR1 SQVTM and CDR2 ANQGSEA. The CDR3 spells CSVETGESMPYEQYF. The CDR3 nucleotides read TGCAGCGTCGAAACAGGGGAGTCTATGCCCTACGAGCAGTACTTC.

This clonotype came up a few times. The chain joins TRBV29-1 to TRBJ2-3, with D possibly TRBD1 on 5 matching bases. This CDR3 is 15 amino acids long. Germline loops: CDR1 SQVTM, CDR2 ANQGSEA. The germline V and J ends were trimmed by 3 bases and 5 bases, with 18 bases remaining between them. The chain's CDR3 is CSVDATQGSGDTQYF. The CDR3 DNA sequence: TGCAGCGTTGACGCAACGCAGGGTTCAGGAGATACGCAGTATTTT.

Many counts were recorded for this clonotype. This chain joins TRBV5-1 and TRBJ2-3, with a tentative D call TRBD1 (5 bases). The length of the CDR3 is 14 residues. V shed 2 bases and J shed 2 bases, with 9 bases lying between them. Germline lookup yields CDR1 SGHRS and CDR2 YFSETQ. The CDR3 protein is CASSFQGNTDTQYF. In DNA form, the CDR3 reads TGCGCCAGCAGCTTCCAGGGAAACACAGATACGCAGTATTTT.

A few counts support this clonotype. The rearrangement joins TRBV10-3 to TRBJ2-7; tentative D call: TRBD1 (6 bases). Germline V gene lookup returns CDR1 ENHRY and CDR2 SYGVKD. V was shortened by 7 bases and J by 4 bases, with 20 bases between the two germline ends. CDR3 length: 15 amino acids. This chain's CDR3 is CAITSATDSRYEQYF. CDR3 DNA: TGTGCCATCACCTCAGCCACGGACAGCCGTTACGAGCAGTACTTC.

The J gene is TRBJ1-2, the V gene TRBV6-5; D unresolved. V lost 2 bases, J lost 4 bases, and 14 bases lay in between. CDR3 size: 15 residues. The germline V gene has CDR1 MNHEY and CDR2 SVGAGI. In DNA form, the CDR3 reads TGTGCCAGCAGTTACAAGGTTAACCCTCTCTATGGCTACACCTTC. Protein sequence: CASSYKVNPLYGYTF.

This chain uses TRBV4-2 with TRBJ2-7, with TRBD2 matching 12 bases. Germline CDR1 and CDR2: LGHNA and YNFKEQ. After removal of 1 base from V and 5 bases from J, the junction contained 6 bases not matched to a gene. The CDR3 length is 16 residues. The CDR3 spells CASSQGPSGRDNEQYF. CDR3 DNA sequence: TGTGCCAGCAGCCAAGGACCTAGCGGGAGGGATAACGAGCAGTACTTC.

This chain joins TRBV12-3 or TRBV12-4 and TRBJ2-3; 13 bases match TRBD2. V was clipped by 6 bases and J by 4 bases; unmatched bases: 16. The CDR3 totals 19 residues. The CDR3 reads CASSPGPRRTSGSPDTQYF. CDR3 nucleotides: TGTGCCAGCAGCCCAGGGCCTCGTCGGACTAGCGGGAGCCCAGATACGCAGTATTTT.

There are a few counts of this clonotype. A clone one base away is much larger, so this may be a read error. The chain employs TRBV12-3 or TRBV12-4 and TRBJ1-1, with 7 bases aligning to TRBD1. The CDR3 consists of 12 residues. V trimming: 6 bases; J trimming: 3 bases; junction bases outside the gene matches: 1. CDR3 nucleotides: TGTGCCAGCAGGACAGGGTACACTGAAGCTTTCTTT. Translated, it gives CASRTGYTEAFF.

The chain is built from TRBV20-1 and TRBJ2-7; D is undetermined. Germline CDR1 reads DFQATT; CDR2 reads SNEGSKA (reference sequence). The CDR3 is 15 residues long. Trimming took off 3 bases at V and 4 bases at J, with 19 bases between the two ends. CDR3 amino acids: CSARSRSRGVYEQYF. Here the CDR3 DNA reads TGCAGTGCTAGGTCAAGGTCACGTGGGGTGTACGAGCAGTACTTC.